These T cell receptor beta chains were read from a single sample in a study of human T cells and chemical hapten exposure. TCRdb re-derived calls from the RACE reads in MiXCR, one entry per CDR3 protein. The table includes more than 95,000 distinct CDR3 sequences, less than 35% detected once. This sample comprised whole blood, obtained in connection with sensitization to the hapten diphenylcyclopropenone (DPC). All receptors derive from a man aged 40-49 years with alopecia areata. Some clones in this sample may be carry-over from other donors' samples. Each CDR3 is given without its conserved first and last residue. Each record gives: J gene, V gene, CDR3 protein.

j_gene: TRBJ2-7
v_gene: TRBV28
CDR3aa: ASSFLVAYEQY

j_gene: TRBJ2-5
v_gene: TRBV7-7
CDR3aa: ASSLGFRVGETQY

j_gene: TRBJ2-3
v_gene: TRBV18
CDR3aa: ASSPFPGTVKDTQY

j_gene: TRBJ2-7
v_gene: TRBV20-1
CDR3aa: SAAGLAITH

j_gene: TRBJ2-1
v_gene: TRBV19
CDR3aa: ASSRMALGYNEQF

j_gene: TRBJ2-1
v_gene: TRBV12-3/TRBV12-4
CDR3aa: ASIPIPGSSYNEQF

j_gene: TRBJ2-7
v_gene: TRBV12-3/TRBV12-4
CDR3aa: ASSYAGVLPYEQY

j_gene: TRBJ1-6
v_gene: TRBV12-3/TRBV12-4
CDR3aa: ASTPGLGNNSPLH

j_gene: TRBJ2-2
v_gene: TRBV6-1
CDR3aa: ASSERDFLNTGELF

j_gene: TRBJ2-4
v_gene: TRBV20-1
CDR3aa: SARGVDSPNIQY

j_gene: TRBJ2-3
v_gene: TRBV3-1
CDR3aa: ASSPLAGGSTDTQY

j_gene: TRBJ2-7
v_gene: TRBV6-2/TRBV6-3
CDR3aa: ASSYSTYEQY

j_gene: TRBJ2-6
v_gene: TRBV15
CDR3aa: ATSQSNSGANVLT

j_gene: TRBJ2-5
v_gene: TRBV29-1
CDR3aa: SGGQGQETQY

j_gene: TRBJ1-1
v_gene: TRBV5-1
CDR3aa: ASSLGTEITEAF

j_gene: TRBJ2-5
v_gene: TRBV29-1
CDR3aa: SVEVVVGETQY

j_gene: TRBJ1-2
v_gene: TRBV12-3/TRBV12-4
CDR3aa: ASSAQDRGYGYT

j_gene: TRBJ2-7
v_gene: TRBV28
CDR3aa: ASSPSFRAEKGTYEQY

j_gene: TRBJ2-7
v_gene: TRBV12-3/TRBV12-4
CDR3aa: ASSSHTSSSYEQY

j_gene: TRBJ2-5
v_gene: TRBV5-4
CDR3aa: ASSVGEETQY

j_gene: TRBJ2-4
v_gene: TRBV28
CDR3aa: ASSKGLAGVY

j_gene: TRBJ2-7
v_gene: TRBV6-2/TRBV6-3
CDR3aa: ASSDSGEQY

j_gene: TRBJ2-7
v_gene: TRBV29-1
CDR3aa: SVDLRTNEQY

j_gene: TRBJ2-1
v_gene: TRBV5-1
CDR3aa: ASSFQSSYNEQF

j_gene: TRBJ2-2
v_gene: TRBV10-2
CDR3aa: ASTQGNTGELF

j_gene: TRBJ2-7
v_gene: TRBV20-1
CDR3aa: SARTRDSYYEQY

j_gene: TRBJ1-5
v_gene: TRBV6-1
CDR3aa: ASSEGTASNQPQH

j_gene: TRBJ2-3
v_gene: TRBV30
CDR3aa: ASSRELSTDTQY

j_gene: TRBJ2-7
v_gene: TRBV9
CDR3aa: ASSPLGLDRAYEQY

j_gene: TRBJ2-3
v_gene: TRBV7-9
CDR3aa: ASSSAPRDNTDTQY

j_gene: TRBJ2-1
v_gene: TRBV20-1
CDR3aa: SARAREGLTNNEQF

j_gene: TRBJ1-5
v_gene: TRBV20-1
CDR3aa: SARGTGGDQPQH

j_gene: TRBJ1-5
v_gene: TRBV27
CDR3aa: ASSSTGSQPQH

j_gene: TRBJ2-7
v_gene: TRBV2
CDR3aa: ASSAGQGPLEQY

j_gene: TRBJ2-7
v_gene: TRBV20-1
CDR3aa: SARPESEQY

j_gene: TRBJ1-1
v_gene: TRBV20-1
CDR3aa: SASEQLNTEAF

j_gene: TRBJ2-5
v_gene: TRBV29-1
CDR3aa: SVPQGQETQY

j_gene: TRBJ1-5
v_gene: TRBV20-1
CDR3aa: SARRPYSNQPQH

j_gene: TRBJ2-5
v_gene: TRBV27
CDR3aa: ASSLQAQETQY

j_gene: TRBJ2-7
v_gene: TRBV18
CDR3aa: ASSPGSGNYEQY

j_gene: TRBJ2-1
v_gene: TRBV7-2
CDR3aa: ASSLEAGVYEQF

j_gene: TRBJ2-3
v_gene: TRBV7-2
CDR3aa: ASSLAASRADTQY

j_gene: TRBJ2-7
v_gene: TRBV27
CDR3aa: ASRASNGLGVDRGLYEQY

j_gene: TRBJ1-5
v_gene: TRBV19
CDR3aa: ASSIWGHRQPQH

j_gene: TRBJ2-7
v_gene: TRBV5-1
CDR3aa: ASSLDSASYEQY

j_gene: TRBJ2-7
v_gene: TRBV28
CDR3aa: ASRGGGGTGVYEQY

j_gene: TRBJ2-1
v_gene: TRBV6-2/TRBV6-3
CDR3aa: ASSYREVAGRSEQF

j_gene: TRBJ2-1
v_gene: TRBV29-1
CDR3aa: SVGRGISYNEQF

j_gene: TRBJ2-3
v_gene: TRBV18
CDR3aa: ASSPSVSSTDTQY

j_gene: TRBJ2-7
v_gene: TRBV3-1
CDR3aa: ASSLPGTSGYEQY

j_gene: TRBJ1-1
v_gene: TRBV6-2/TRBV6-3
CDR3aa: ASHWTGDTEAF

j_gene: TRBJ1-1
v_gene: TRBV7-3
CDR3aa: ASSSVGNTEAF

j_gene: TRBJ1-2
v_gene: TRBV2
CDR3aa: ASSGWTGETGSGYGYT

j_gene: TRBJ2-7
v_gene: TRBV7-2
CDR3aa: ASSPVGQPYEQY

j_gene: TRBJ2-2
v_gene: TRBV12-3/TRBV12-4
CDR3aa: ASSRLSGRAGTGELF